The 32 T cell receptor beta chains in this list originate from one sample, sequenced in a study of T cell changes during pregnancy in multiple sclerosis. The table came from immunoSEQ multiplex PCR; TCRdb's copy has only in-frame clones and leaves some out. This table has 55,000 to 65,000 clones, over 85% appearing once. Sequenced material: CD4+ T cells from peripheral blood mononuclear cells, taken before pregnancy. The receptor set was obtained from a female donor with multiple sclerosis, enrolled in a pregnancy study.

Only one count was recorded for this clone. The V gene is TRBV7-8, the J gene TRBJ2-3, with D maybe TRBD2 (5 bases). This CDR3 spans 16 amino acids. Trimming removed 5 bases at V and 4 bases at J, with 19 bases between. The germline gives CDR1 SGHVS, CDR2 FQNEAQ. The CDR3: CASSPRDSPRADTQYF. In DNA, the CDR3 is TGTGCCAGCAGCCCGCGAGACTCCCCGAGGGCAGATACGCAGTATTTT.

The rearrangement joins TRBV7-9 to TRBJ2-1; 9 bases map to TRBD2. With 5 bases clipped from V and 6 bases from J, the junction kept 8 bases outside the gene matches. The germline CDR1 and CDR2 sequences are SEHNR and FQNEAQ (reference sequence). The CDR3 consists of 15 residues. CDR3 in amino acids: CASSRYSGSPNEQFF. The CDR3 coding sequence is TGTGCCAGCAGCCGATATAGCGGGAGCCCCAATGAGCAGTTCTTC. Using reference TRBV7-9 and TRBJ2-1 for the parts outside the CDR3, the full variable domain is DTGVSQNPRHKITKRGQNVTFRCDPISEHNRLYWYRQTLGQGPEFLTYFQNEAQLEKSRLLSDRFSAERPKGSFSTLEIQRTEQGDSAMYLCASSRYSGSPNEQFFGPGTRLTVL.

The rearrangement joins TRBV11-2 to TRBJ2-2; 10 nucleotides match TRBD2. The CDR3 sequence is 19 residues long. Germline values: CDR1 SGHAT, CDR2 FQNNGV. The V gene end was trimmed by 0 bases and the J gene end by 5 bases; junction bases not matched to a gene: 12. The CDR3 nucleotides read TGTGCCAGCAGCTTAGATGGCCTAGCGGGAGTCTCAAGGACCGGGGAGCTGTTTTTT. Its translation is CASSLDGLAGVSRTGELFF. Complete variable domain (other parts from reference TRBV11-2 and TRBJ2-2): EAGVAQSPRYKIIEKRQSVAFWCNPISGHATLYWYQQILGQGPKLLIQFQNNGVVDDSQLPKDRFSAERLKGVDSTLKIQPAKLEDSAVYLCASSLDGLAGVSRTGELFFGEGSRLTVL.

The chain has TRBV6-5 and TRBJ2-1; 8 nucleotides agree with TRBD2. After removal of 4 bases from V and 6 bases from J, the junction contained 8 bases not matched to a gene. CDR3 length: 15 amino acids. From germline, CDR1 is MNHEY and CDR2 SVGAGI. DNA for the CDR3: TGTGCCAGCAGTTCCCCGGGGAGCGGGAGCAATGAGCAGTTCTTC. Protein product: CASSSPGSGSNEQFF.

This chain links TRBV19 with TRBJ2-2; D possibly corresponds to TRBD1 (5 bases). Deletions cut 1 base from V and 10 bases from J, with 10 bases between. The CDR3 covers 13 residues. Per germline, CDR1 LNHDA and CDR2 SQIVND (reference sequence). CDR3 sequence reads: CASSIVGASELFF. CDR3 bases: TGTGCCAGTAGTATAGTTGGGGCGTCGGAGCTGTTTTTT.

This clone has just one count. J is TRBJ2-4 and V is TRBV27, with TRBD2 as a possible D gene (6 bases). This CDR3 contains 17 residues. Trimming took 4 bases from V and 0 from J, leaving 16 bases between them. The V gene's germline CDR1 is MNHEY and CDR2 SMNVEV (reference sequence). The CDR3 spells CASSSRDSTKAKNIQYF. As DNA, the CDR3 is TGTGCCAGCAGTTCCCGGGACTCAACAAAAGCCAAAAACATTCAGTACTTC.

The chain carries TRBV19 and TRBJ1-2, with TRBD1 as a possible D gene (5 bases). Trimming took 5 bases from V and 2 from J, leaving 12 bases between them. The CDR3 contains 14 residues. Germline V CDR1 and CDR2: LNHDA, SQIVND (reference sequence). This CDR3 reads CASSGGTVNYGYTF. The DNA for the CDR3 is TGTGCCAGTAGTGGAGGGACGGTGAACTATGGCTACACCTTC.

This chain's CDR3 is CASRPSGTSYNEQFF. For the CDR3, the DNA is TGTGCCAGCAGACCAAGCGGGACCTCCTACAATGAGCAGTTCTTC. The chain carries TRBV7-2 and TRBJ2-1; TRBD2 aligns across 7 bases. The CDR3 is 15 amino acids. V gave up 6 bases and J gave up 0 bases; unmatched junction bases: 5. Germline V gene sequence: CDR1 SGHTA, CDR2 FQGNSA.

This chain links TRBV6-1 with TRBJ2-1; TRBD2 aligns across 13 bases. The V segment lost 1 base and the J segment 7 bases; nucleotides outside the gene matches: 16. This CDR3 is 20 amino acids long. CDR1 is MNHNS and CDR2 is SASEGT in the germline V gene. The CDR3, as DNA: TGTGCCAGCAGTGAAGTCACCGGGACTAGCGGGATATTTTTCGGGAATGAGCAGTTCTTC. It encodes CASSEVTGTSGIFFGNEQFF.

This chain uses TRBV27 with TRBJ2-1, with D perhaps TRBD1 (5 bases). The CDR3 covers 15 residues. Germline V gives CDR1 MNHEY, CDR2 SMNVEV (reference sequence). V shed 2 bases and J shed 3 bases, with 11 bases lying between them. CDR3 in DNA: TGTGCCAGCAGTTTACAAGGGCAGGGCTACAATGAGCAGTTCTTC. This translates into CASSLQGQGYNEQFF.

V usage is TRBV5-8 and J usage is TRBJ1-5; D ambiguous. The CDR3 length is 16 residues. CDR1 is SGHTS and CDR2 is YDEGEE in the germline V gene. The V end was cut by 5 bases, the J end by 7 bases, with 22 bases between. The CDR3, as DNA: TGTGCCAGCAGTTCTCAGGCTGCGGGGATTGGGCAGCCCCAGCATTTT. Amino acid sequence: CASSSQAAGIGQPQHF.

This chain links TRBV19 with TRBJ1-3; D is unresolved. Looked up from germline, CDR1 is LNHDA and CDR2 is SQIVND (reference sequence). This CDR3 contains 14 residues. Trimming stripped 3 bases from V and 2 bases from J, with 8 bases between. In nucleotides, the CDR3 is TGTGCCAGTAGTATTTCGGCGGCTGGAAACACCATATATTTT. Its protein product is CASSISAAGNTIYF.

The chain couples TRBV9 to TRBJ1-2; TRBD1 matches 7 bases. Per the germline V gene, CDR1 is SGDLS and CDR2 is YYNGEE. The CDR3 length is 13 residues. The junction had 4 bases not matched to a gene; V was cut back by 4 bases and J by 4 bases. The DNA of the CDR3 is TGTGCCAGCAGCCTGACAGGGTCCTATGGCTACACCTTC. The encoded protein is CASSLTGSYGYTF. Full variable domain (remainder filled in from reference TRBV9 and TRBJ1-2): DSGVTQTPKHLITATGQRVTLRCSPRSGDLSVYWYQQSLDQGLQFLIQYYNGEERAKGNILERFSAQQFPDLHSELNLSSLELGDSALYFCASSLTGSYGYTFGSGTRLTVV.

This sequence joins TRBV28 and TRBJ2-1, with 15 bases identical to TRBD2. Germline V gives CDR1 MDHEN, CDR2 SYDVKM. The CDR3 is made up of 21 amino acids. After removal of 6 bases from V and 6 bases from J, the junction contained 21 bases not matched to a gene. In DNA form, the CDR3 reads TGTGCCAGCAGCCCGAGGGCGCCCGGGACTAGCGGGAGGTGGGGGCTCAATGAGCAGTTCTTC. Its translation: CASSPRAPGTSGRWGLNEQFF.

The rearrangement links TRBV6-5 to TRBJ1-3; 7 positions agree with TRBD1. The length of the CDR3 is 14 residues. Germline V CDR1 and CDR2: MNHEY, SVGAGI. J gave up 0 bases and V 6 bases, and 2 bases lay outside the gene matches. The CDR3 region is CASRSGGSGNTIYF. The CDR3 DNA reads TGTGCCAGCAGATCAGGGGGCTCTGGAAACACCATATATTTT.

The chain is built from TRBV2 and TRBJ1-4, with D tentatively TRBD1 (6 bases). Germline CDR1 SNHLY, CDR2 FYNNEI. This CDR3 has 15 amino acids. V was trimmed by 6 bases and J by 7 bases, leaving 18 bases between them. The DNA of the CDR3 is TGTGCCAGCAGACCCTACAGGGCATCTATTGAAAAACTGTTTTTT. It yields the protein CASRPYRASIEKLFF.

The chain employs TRBV19 and TRBJ2-5; 7 nucleotides agree with TRBD1. The CDR3 spans 15 residues. Germline values: CDR1 LNHDA, CDR2 SQIVND (reference sequence). After removal of 4 bases from V and 4 bases from J, the junction contained 9 bases not matched to a gene. The CDR3 nucleotides read TGTGCCAGTAGTACCCAACAGGGGCTGGGAGAGACCCAGTACTTC. Its protein is CASSTQQGLGETQYF.

The chain has TRBV2 and TRBJ2-4, with 7 bases matching TRBD1. The length of the CDR3 is 18 residues. In germline, CDR1 is SNHLY, CDR2 FYNNEI. Unmatched junction bases numbered 9, after V lost 1 base and J lost 0 bases. CDR3 DNA: TGTGCCAGCAGTGAAGAGTACAGGGGAAGCGGAGCCAAAAACATTCAGTACTTC. It encodes CASSEEYRGSGAKNIQYF.

The chain combines TRBV10-3 with TRBJ2-1; 13 bases match TRBD2. Germline values: CDR1 ENHRY, CDR2 SYGVKD. Germline trimming cut 6 bases from V and 7 bases from J; bases unmatched to any gene: 3. The CDR3 consists of 14 residues. The DNA of the CDR3 is TGTGCCATCAGCCAGGGACTAGCGGGAAATGAGCAGTTCTTC. Amino acid sequence: CAISQGLAGNEQFF.

This sequence joins TRBV28 and TRBJ2-6; 11 bases are shared with TRBD1. Per the germline V gene, CDR1 is MDHEN and CDR2 is SYDVKM. The CDR3 totals 18 residues. The J segment lost 0 bases and the V segment lost 0 bases, leaving 1 base of the junction unmatched. The CDR3 region is CASSLWGQGGSGANVLTF. The DNA for the CDR3 is TGTGCCAGCAGTTTATGGGGACAGGGGGGCTCTGGGGCCAACGTCCTGACTTTC.

This chain links TRBV6-1 with TRBJ2-7, with TRBD1 as a possible D gene (5 bases). V lost 4 bases and J lost 3, with 16 bases in between. Germline CDR1 is MNHNS and CDR2 is SASEGT. The CDR3 extends over 15 amino acids. Here the CDR3 DNA reads TGTGCCAGCAGTGGCACAGGAAAAATCATCTACGAGCAGTACTTC. Translating gives CASSGTGKIIYEQYF.

The chain carries TRBV19 and TRBJ2-5; TRBD2 might be the D (7 bases). Trimming cost V 4 bases and J 2 bases, with 17 bases left between them. The CDR3 length is 16 residues. The V gene's germline CDR1 is LNHDA and CDR2 SQIVND (reference sequence). CDR3 DNA: TGTGCCAGTAGTACTTTGGGGGGGGGCGGGCAAGAGACCCAGTACTTC. As protein: CASSTLGGGGQETQYF. The full variable domain, its missing parts supplied by reference TRBV19 and TRBJ2-5, is DGGITQSPKYLFRKEGQNVTLSCEQNLNHDAMYWYRQDPGQGLRLIYYSQIVNDFQKGDIAEGYSVSREKKESFPLTVTSAQKNPTAFYLCASSTLGGGGQETQYFGPGTRLLVL.

V is TRBV4-2 and J is TRBJ1-4; D ambiguous. This CDR3 comprises 13 residues. Germline V gives CDR1 LGHNA, CDR2 YNFKEQ. Trimming removed 0 bases from V and 6 bases from J, with 5 bases in between. CDR3 DNA sequence: TGTGCCAGCAGCCAAGATTCGGATGAAAAACTGTTTTTT. Protein: CASSQDSDEKLFF.

The genes are TRBV15 and TRBJ2-2, with a weak D call TRBD2 (6 bases). CDR3 size: 16 residues. Trimming removed 4 bases at V and 0 bases at J, with 12 bases between. From germline, CDR1 is LNHNV and CDR2 YYDKDF (reference sequence). The CDR3 nucleotides read TGTGCCACCAGCAATTTAGGGACTTCGAACACCGGGGAGCTGTTTTTT. This translates into CATSNLGTSNTGELFF.

This chain links TRBV6-4 with TRBJ2-3, with TRBD1 as a possible D gene (5 bases). The CDR3 totals 15 residues. V gave up 3 bases and J gave up 3 bases, with 13 bases separating them. Germline V lookup: CDR1 MRHNA, CDR2 SNTAGT. Written as DNA, the CDR3 is TGTGCCAGCAGTGAGCAGGGTAGTATGACAGATACGCAGTATTTT. Translating it yields CASSEQGSMTDTQYF.

The V call is TRBV15, the J call TRBJ1-1; no firm D call. Per germline, CDR1 LNHNV and CDR2 YYDKDF (reference sequence). The CDR3 loop spans 18 amino acids. V lost 0 bases, J lost 1 base, and 18 bases lay in between. CDR3 in amino acids: CATSRDPWASRTNTEAFF. CDR3 DNA: TGTGCCACCAGCAGAGATCCCTGGGCCAGCCGAACGAACACTGAAGCTTTCTTT.

The V and J genes are TRBV7-2 and TRBJ1-1; D remains unclear. The V gene's germline CDR1 is SGHTA and CDR2 FQGNSA. The CDR3 spans 12 residues. V was clipped by 3 bases and J by 8 bases, with 10 bases between them. The CDR3 reads CASSFRRGEAFF. CDR3 sequence (DNA): TGTGCCAGCAGCTTTCGACGAGGGGAAGCTTTCTTT.

V is TRBV7-2 and J is TRBJ1-3; no reliable D call. Per germline, CDR1 SGHTA and CDR2 FQGNSA. The CDR3 spans 14 residues. V lost 8 bases, J lost 4 bases, and 15 bases lay in between. The CDR3 DNA reads as TGTGCCAGCGGTCCCGGGGTGGCCGGAAACACCATATATTTT. This encodes CASGPGVAGNTIYF.

The chain links TRBV7-2 to TRBJ2-3; TRBD2 matches 9 bases. Trimming cost V 5 bases and J 6 bases; bases outside gene matches: 15. This CDR3 is built from 17 residues. Per the germline V gene, CDR1 is SGHTA and CDR2 is FQGNSA. The CDR3 region is CASSILLAGRSRDTQYF. In DNA form, the CDR3 reads TGTGCCAGCAGCATCCTTCTAGCGGGACGTTCAAGGGATACGCAGTATTTT.

The chain recombines TRBV30 with TRBJ1-5; 7 bases map to TRBD1. Per germline, CDR1 GTSNPN and CDR2 SVGIG (reference sequence). This CDR3 region has 16 residues. The J segment lost 5 bases and the V segment lost 0 bases, leaving 10 bases of the junction unmatched. The CDR3 DNA sequence: TGTGCCTGGAGTGTAACGGGCAGGGGGAGAGATCAGCCCCAGCATTTT. Translated, it gives CAWSVTGRGRDQPQHF.

This chain joins TRBV27 and TRBJ2-1, with TRBD2 as a possible D gene (7 bases). V lost 3 bases and J lost 4, with 16 bases in between. Germline CDR1 and CDR2: MNHEY and SMNVEV (reference sequence). CDR3 length: 16 residues. The CDR3 reads CASSFGGRLQYNEQFF. The CDR3 region has the DNA TGTGCCAGCAGTTTCGGGGGGCGGTTACAATACAATGAGCAGTTCTTC.

This chain uses TRBV28 with TRBJ2-6, with a possible D match to TRBD1 (5 bases). Trimming took 6 bases from V and 0 from J, leaving 12 bases between them. The germline V gene has CDR1 MDHEN and CDR2 SYDVKM. There are 16 residues in the CDR3. CDR3 amino acids: CASSPHRLSGANVLTF. The CDR3 DNA is TGTGCCAGCAGCCCCCACAGGCTCTCTGGGGCCAACGTCCTGACTTTC. Drawing the rest from reference TRBV28 and TRBJ2-6, the complete variable domain is DVKVTQSSRYLVKRTGEKVFLECVQDMDHENMFWYRQDPGLGLRLIYFSYDVKMKEKGDIPEGYSVSREKKERFSLILESASTNQTSMYLCASSPHRLSGANVLTFGAGSRLTVL.